One and the same sample provided the 18 T cell receptor beta chains below, sequenced in a study of cytomegalovirus exposure and HLA in healthy donors. Primers included in the PCR were 60 Vbeta and 13 Jbeta primers. Method: immunoSEQ multiplex PCR; TCRdb's copy keeps in-frame clones and lacks some. The profile shows under 150,000 clones, roughly four fifths of them singletons. Material: PBMCs. Receptors originate from a male donor in good health and CMV-seronegative.

This clone was observed a handful of times. The genes are TRBV5-8 and TRBJ2-1, with 12 bases aligning to TRBD2. Germline V gene data show CDR1 as SGHTS and CDR2 as YDEGEE. Trimming took 4 bases from V and 7 from J; bases not matched to a gene: 9. The CDR3 covers 16 residues. CDR3 in DNA: TGTGCCAGCAGCCGGACACTAGCGGGAGGAGGGAATGAGCAGTTCTTC. This translates into CASSRTLAGGGNEQFF.

The V and J genes are TRBV9 and TRBJ2-3; 8 bases are a match to TRBD1. J gave up 4 bases and V 0 bases, and 10 bases lay outside the gene matches. The V gene's germline CDR1 is SGDLS and CDR2 YYNGEE. This CDR3 comprises 17 residues. The CDR3 protein is CASSVDPGQGIADTQYF. The CDR3 nucleotides read TGTGCCAGCAGCGTAGACCCAGGACAGGGTATTGCAGATACGCAGTATTTT.

The J gene is TRBJ2-7, the V gene TRBV14; TRBD1 matches 8 bases. This CDR3 region has 13 residues. The ends lost 7 bases at V and 3 bases at J; junction bases unmatched: 5. Per the germline V gene, CDR1 is SGHDN and CDR2 is FVKESK. CDR3 DNA sequence: TGTGCCAGCACGGAGACAGGGGTCTACGAGCAGTACTTC. The encoded protein is CASTETGVYEQYF.

CDR3 in amino acids: CASSTDRTSGSLDTQYF. CDR3 in DNA: TGTGCCAGCAGCACTGACCGGACTAGCGGGAGTTTAGATACGCAGTATTTT. This chain links TRBV7-9 with TRBJ2-3; 13 bases fit TRBD2. CDR3 length: 17 residues. The V and J ends lost 5 bases and 5 bases, in that order; junction bases with no gene match: 10. Germline-derived CDR1 and CDR2 are SEHNR and FQNEAQ (reference sequence).

This clone has just one count. The gene calls are TRBV5-1 and TRBJ1-2; 12 nucleotides align to TRBD1. The J segment lost 5 bases and the V segment lost 5 bases, leaving 7 bases of the junction unmatched. Germline V CDR1 and CDR2: SGHRS, YFSETQ. The CDR3 covers 15 residues. The CDR3 loop reads CASRSGDRGPYGYTF. The CDR3 region has the DNA TGCGCCAGCAGATCGGGGGACAGGGGGCCTTATGGCTACACCTTC.

V gene TRBV6-1 combines with J gene TRBJ2-5, with 9 bases that match TRBD1. The J call may be faulty, since TRBJ2-7 better matches the DNA end. This CDR3 is built from 14 residues. Germline CDR1 is MNHNS and CDR2 is SASEGT. The CDR3 spells CASQIGQGYYEQYF. DNA for the CDR3: TGTGCCAGCCAGATTGGACAGGGGTACTACGAGCAGTACTTC.

The chain combines TRBV18 with TRBJ2-7; 9 nucleotides match TRBD1. The CDR3 is 12 residues long. Trimming at V came to 4 bases and at J to 6 bases, leaving 1 base not matched to a gene. Germline V gene lookup returns CDR1 KGHSH and CDR2 LQKENI. The CDR3 spells CASSLGQGEQYF. DNA for the CDR3: TGTGCCAGCTCACTGGGACAGGGCGAGCAGTACTTC.

The genes are TRBV7-2 and TRBJ2-5; 12 bases are shared with TRBD1. CDR1 SGHTA and CDR2 FQGNSA come from the germline V gene. The CDR3 sequence is 14 residues long. The J segment lost 5 bases and the V segment lost 4 bases, leaving 2 bases of the junction unmatched. In DNA, the CDR3 is TGTGCCAGCAGCTGGGACAGGGGGCGGGAGACCCAGTACTTC. Translated: CASSWDRGRETQYF.

The chain is built from TRBV27 and TRBJ1-4; D unclear. This CDR3 has 17 amino acids. Germline V gene sequence: CDR1 MNHEY, CDR2 SMNVEV (reference sequence). The germline V and J ends were trimmed by 1 base and 0 bases, with 12 bases remaining between them. The CDR3 DNA is TGTGCCAGCAGTTTATACTTTCTTTCTGCAACTAATGAAAAACTGTTTTTT. It yields the protein CASSLYFLSATNEKLFF.

This clone was seen only once. The chain combines TRBV18 with TRBJ2-7; 9 nucleotides line up with TRBD2. The junction had 4 bases not matched to a gene; V was cut back by 2 bases and J by 2 bases. The CDR3 extends over 15 amino acids. Germline values: CDR1 KGHSH, CDR2 LQKENI. The CDR3 nucleotides read TGTGCCAGCTCACCAGGAAGCGGGAGGACCTACGAGCAGTACTTC. It translates to CASSPGSGRTYEQYF.

The rearrangement links TRBV6-5 to TRBJ2-1; 8 bases map to TRBD2. With V trimmed by 7 bases and J by 7 bases, 9 bases remained unmatched. This CDR3 is 14 amino acids long. Germline V lookup: CDR1 MNHEY, CDR2 SVGAGI. The CDR3 bases are TGTGCCAGCATTGCGCCCGGGAGGGGGAATGAGCAGTTCTTC. Its protein is CASIAPGRGNEQFF.

The chain carries TRBV28 and TRBJ2-1; 9 nucleotides match TRBD2. Germline CDR1 MDHEN, CDR2 SYDVKM. The J segment lost 0 bases and the V segment lost 2 bases, leaving 5 bases of the junction unmatched. The CDR3 runs to 17 residues. DNA for the CDR3: TGTGCCAGCAGTTTAGATAGCGGGAGTTCCTCCTACAATGAGCAGTTCTTC. Protein: CASSLDSGSSSYNEQFF.

The J gene is TRBJ2-7, the V gene TRBV5-1, with 10 bases identical to TRBD1. Losses at the gene ends were 4 bases for V and 5 bases for J; bases not matched to a gene: 6. Germline values: CDR1 SGHRS, CDR2 YFSETQ. The CDR3 runs 14 residues. Here the CDR3 reads CASSLSTGGDEQYF. In nucleotides, the CDR3 is TGCGCCAGCAGCCTGTCGACAGGGGGCGACGAGCAGTACTTC.

The chain combines TRBV19 with TRBJ2-1; 8 bases line up with TRBD2. The junction had 7 bases not matched to a gene; V was cut back by 3 bases and J by 6 bases. CDR1 and CDR2 from the germline V gene are LNHDA and SQIVND (reference sequence). The CDR3 contains 15 residues. CDR3 DNA sequence: TGTGCCAGTAGTATCGCGGGAGGTGGGGTCAATGAGCAGTTCTTC. Translated: CASSIAGGGVNEQFF.

This chain joins TRBV6-1 and TRBJ2-7; possibly TRBD2 for D (6 bases). The germline V gene has CDR1 MNHNS and CDR2 SASEGT. The V and J ends lost 2 bases and 6 bases respectively, with 14 bases between them. The CDR3 totals 14 residues. Written as DNA, the CDR3 is TGTGCCAGCAGTGAAATAACTAGCAACCGCGAGCAGTACTTC. This gives the protein CASSEITSNREQYF.

This chain joins TRBV9 and TRBJ2-1, with D unresolved. The CDR3 extends over 12 amino acids. Germline V gives CDR1 SGDLS, CDR2 YYNGEE. The V end was cut by 3 bases, the J end by 5 bases, with 6 bases between. CDR3 in amino acids: CASSGSNNEQFF. DNA for the CDR3: TGTGCCAGCAGCGGGAGCAACAATGAGCAGTTCTTC.

The chain carries TRBV28 and TRBJ2-2; tentatively, D is TRBD2 (5 bases). Per germline, CDR1 MDHEN and CDR2 SYDVKM. The germline V and J ends were trimmed by 7 bases and 6 bases, with 24 bases remaining between them. The CDR3 extends over 17 amino acids. CDR3 bases: TGTGCCAGCACCCCCGGGGTTCTACATGACGGGGCCGGGGAGCTGTTTTTT. It specifies CASTPGVLHDGAGELFF.

The rearrangement uses TRBV13 and TRBJ2-2; 8 bases are shared with TRBD2. The CDR3 covers 16 residues. V shed 4 bases, J shed 1 base, and the junction held 5 bases outside the gene matches. CDR1 PRHDT and CDR2 FYEKMQ come from the germline V gene (reference sequence). CDR3 sequence reads: CASSSRGGLNTGELFF. The CDR3 coding sequence is TGTGCCAGCAGCTCCCGCGGGGGGCTGAACACCGGGGAGCTGTTTTTT.